Each of the 24 T cell receptor beta chains below was sequenced from the same sample in a study of T cell responses to AZD1222 COVID-19 vaccine. Profiled with immunoSEQ multiplex PCR; TCRdb holds only in-frame clones, not every one. The sample includes 180,000 or so clones, 88% of them seen just once. The sequenced sample was peripheral blood, obtained 28 days after the second AZD1222 dose. All receptors derive from an adult who received the AZD1222 COVID-19 vaccine.

This chain joins TRBV28 and TRBJ1-1; perhaps TRBD1 as D (6 bases). The CDR3 is 15 amino acids. V dropped 3 bases and J dropped 1 base, with 12 bases sitting between them. Germline V gene lookup returns CDR1 MDHEN and CDR2 SYDVKM. The CDR3 nucleotides read TGTGCCAGCAGTTTCGTCGGGACACAGAACACTGAAGCTTTCTTT. Encoded protein: CASSFVGTQNTEAFF.

The chain has TRBV20-1 and TRBJ2-3; no definite D call. This CDR3 is 10 amino acids long. Germline V gives CDR1 DFQATT, CDR2 SNEGSKA (reference sequence). Trimming removed 6 bases from V and 3 bases from J, with 4 bases in between. CDR3 nucleotide sequence: TGCAGTGCCAAAACAGATACGCAGTATTTT. Translated, it gives CSAKTDTQYF.

V and J are TRBV27 and TRBJ2-7; D is possibly TRBD1 or TRBD2 (5 bases each). Germline lookup yields CDR1 MNHEY and CDR2 SMNVEV (reference sequence). With 5 bases removed from V and 2 bases from J, the gap between germline ends came to 13 bases. CDR3 size: 14 residues. The CDR3: CASSTWDGAYEQYF. CDR3 coding DNA: TGTGCCAGCAGTACCTGGGACGGAGCCTACGAGCAGTACTTC.

This chain links TRBV18 with TRBJ2-2, with a possible D match to TRBD2 (6 bases). Trimming took off 2 bases at V and 5 bases at J, with 12 bases between the two ends. CDR1 is KGHSH and CDR2 is LQKENI in the germline V gene. The CDR3 has 15 residues. The DNA of the CDR3 is TGTGCCAGCTCACCATCCCTAGCGATAACCGGGGAGCTGTTTTTT. This codes for CASSPSLAITGELFF.

This sequence joins TRBV4-2 and TRBJ2-2; D gene unclear. Trimming left V 0 bases short and J 6 bases short, with 8 bases between. Germline lookup yields CDR1 LGHNA and CDR2 YNFKEQ. This CDR3 comprises 14 residues. CDR3 loop: CASSQDQLAGELFF. The CDR3 region has the DNA TGTGCCAGCAGCCAAGATCAACTTGCCGGGGAGCTGTTTTTT.

The rearrangement links TRBV3-1 (or the pseudogene TRBV3-2) to TRBJ2-7; D not resolved. Looked up from germline, CDR1 is LGHDT and CDR2 is YNNKEL (reference sequence). The CDR3 spans 12 residues. V lost 2 bases and J 4 bases, leaving 6 bases between the germline ends. This CDR3 reads CASSQYGYEQYF. CDR3 DNA sequence: TGTGCCAGCAGCCAATACGGGTACGAGCAGTACTTC.

This chain uses TRBV5-4 with TRBJ2-3; 9 positions match TRBD2. The CDR3 is 15 amino acids. Germline V gene sequence: CDR1 SGHNT, CDR2 YYREEE (reference sequence). Trimming at V came to 5 bases and at J to 3 bases, leaving 7 bases not matched to a gene. The CDR3 reads CASRPSGEGTDTQYF. The CDR3 DNA reads as TGTGCCAGCAGACCTAGCGGGGAGGGAACAGATACGCAGTATTTT.

Only a few counts were recorded for this clone. The chain carries TRBV3-1 (or the pseudogene TRBV3-2) and TRBJ2-7, with TRBD2 matching 7 bases. Germline values: CDR1 LGHDT, CDR2 YNNKEL (reference sequence). Trimming took 2 bases from V and 0 from J; bases not matched to a gene: 4. The CDR3 loop spans 15 amino acids. This CDR3 reads CASSQRWEGSYEQYF. DNA for the CDR3: TGTGCCAGCAGCCAAAGGTGGGAGGGCTCCTACGAGCAGTACTTC.

CDR3 bases: TGTGCCAGCAGGGACGGGACCGAGGGGACCCAGTACTTC. Translation: CASRDGTEGTQYF. The genes are TRBV28 and TRBJ2-5; possibly TRBD1 or TRBD2 for D (5 bases each). The CDR3 sequence is 13 residues long. Trimming took 6 bases from V and 7 from J, leaving 15 bases between them. From germline, CDR1 is MDHEN and CDR2 SYDVKM.

This rearrangement joins TRBV14 to TRBJ1-1; no reliable D call. CDR1 is SGHDN and CDR2 is FVKESK in the germline V gene. The CDR3 totals 13 residues. The V and J ends lost 4 bases and 0 bases respectively, with 6 bases between them. This chain's CDR3 is CASSPKMNTEAFF. In nucleotides, the CDR3 is TGTGCCAGCAGCCCCAAGATGAACACTGAAGCTTTCTTT.

The chain carries TRBV7-2 and TRBJ2-3; 12 positions agree with TRBD2. The CDR3 runs to 15 residues. The germline gives CDR1 SGHTA, CDR2 FQGNSA. J lost 5 bases, V lost 1 base, and 1 base had no gene match. This CDR3 is CASSLGGLAGDTQYF. As DNA, the CDR3 is TGTGCCAGCAGCTTAGGGGGACTAGCGGGAGATACGCAGTATTTT.

This clone has just one count. The J gene is TRBJ1-4, the V gene TRBV5-4, with 9 bases fitting TRBD1. This CDR3 is built from 13 residues. J gave up 4 bases and V 7 bases, and 2 bases lay outside the gene matches. The germline V gene encodes CDR1 SGHNT and CDR2 YYREEE (reference sequence). The CDR3 spells CASGGQGNEKLFF. Written as DNA, the CDR3 is TGTGCCAGCGGGGGACAGGGTAATGAAAAACTGTTTTTT.

The rearrangement joins TRBV28 to TRBJ2-7; 10 bases are shared with TRBD2. This CDR3 contains 13 residues. Germline CDR1 and CDR2: MDHEN and SYDVKM. V was pared by 8 bases and J by 6 bases, with 7 bases of the junction left unmatched. The CDR3 DNA is TGTGCCAGCCATAGCGGGAGGCTCCCCGAGCAGTACTTC. This gives the protein CASHSGRLPEQYF.

This sequence joins TRBV29-1 and TRBJ1-3; D may be TRBD1 (5 bases). Trimming pared 5 bases from V and 2 bases from J, leaving 10 bases between. The CDR3 is 13 residues long. The germline V gene has CDR1 SQVTM and CDR2 ANQGSEA. The CDR3 loop is CSVSQGTGNTIYF. CDR3 coding DNA: TGCAGCGTTTCCCAGGGAACTGGAAACACCATATATTTT.

A single count supports this clone. This chain joins TRBV4-3 and TRBJ2-1; 8 bases fit TRBD2. Germline CDR1 LGHNA, CDR2 YSLEER. V shed 3 bases and J 4 bases; nucleotides not matched to a gene: 8. The length of the CDR3 is 16 residues. The CDR3 region has the DNA TGCGCCAGCAGCCAGGGTACTAGCGGAAGATACAATGAGCAGTTCTTC. This encodes CASSQGTSGRYNEQFF.

The chain recombines TRBV5-4 with TRBJ1-1; D is perhaps TRBD1 (6 bases). CDR3 length: 14 residues. Trimming shortened V by 1 base and J by 3 bases, and 10 bases separated the two germline ends. Germline V gives CDR1 SGHNT, CDR2 YYREEE (reference sequence). The CDR3 DNA is TGTGCCAGCAGCTTGCACAGGGCGGACACTGAAGCTTTCTTT. Residues: CASSLHRADTEAFF.

V and J are TRBV9 and TRBJ1-2; tentative D call: TRBD1 (6 bases). This CDR3 is built from 15 residues. V was shortened by 0 bases and J by 4 bases, with 13 bases between the two germline ends. In germline, CDR1 is SGDLS, CDR2 YYNGEE. The CDR3 DNA follows: TGTGCCAGCAGCGTAGCTGGGCAGGGGCTCTATGGCTACACCTTC. Amino acid sequence: CASSVAGQGLYGYTF.

This clone has more than one count but fewer than ten. This chain joins TRBV27 and TRBJ1-2, with no clear D. V dropped 5 bases and J dropped 4 bases, with 14 bases sitting between them. Germline loops: CDR1 MNHEY, CDR2 SMNVEV (reference sequence). CDR3 length: 14 residues. The CDR3 is CASSPLGGAYGYTF. In DNA, the CDR3 is TGTGCCAGCAGTCCTCTGGGAGGAGCCTATGGCTACACCTTC.

This clone showed up just once. The chain combines TRBV27 with TRBJ2-2; D unclear. Germline V lookup: CDR1 MNHEY, CDR2 SMNVEV (reference sequence). The CDR3 runs 18 residues. The V gene lost 3 bases and the J gene lost 8 bases, with 25 bases spanning the gap. In DNA form, the CDR3 reads TGTGCCAGCAGTTTTATTTCCCCAAGCCTGAAAGGGTCTGGGGAGCTGTTTTTT. Its protein product is CASSFISPSLKGSGELFF.

This clone was seen only once. CDR3 nucleotide sequence: TGTGCCAGCAGTTACTCGACGCGACTTGGCGAGCAGTACTTC. Encoded protein: CASSYSTRLGEQYF. V gene TRBV6-2 or TRBV6-3 combines with J gene TRBJ2-7, with D hard to call. In germline, CDR1 is MNHEY, CDR2 SVGEGT. The CDR3 is 14 amino acids. Trimming removed 0 bases at V and 6 bases at J, with 12 bases between.

The table lists this clone with a count of one. The V and J genes are TRBV6-5 and TRBJ1-5; D is uncertain. Trimming stripped 0 bases from V and 0 bases from J, with 3 bases between. The germline V gene encodes CDR1 MNHEY and CDR2 SVGAGI. The CDR3 length is 14 residues. The DNA for the CDR3 is TGTGCCAGCAGTTACTCTTTTAGCAATCAGCCCCAGCATTTT. Encoded protein: CASSYSFSNQPQHF.

V is TRBV3-1 (or the pseudogene TRBV3-2) and J is TRBJ2-7; 10 bases map to TRBD2. Germline CDR1 LGHDT, CDR2 YNNKEL (reference sequence). The ends lost 4 bases at V and 3 bases at J; junction bases unmatched: 6. CDR3 length equals 15 residues. Here the CDR3 DNA reads TGTGCCAGCAGCCCCAGGACTAGCGGAGTCTACGAGCAGTACTTC. Translated, it gives CASSPRTSGVYEQYF.

This chain's CDR3 is CASSEFKLSGNTIYF. CDR3 in DNA: TGTGCCAGCAGTGAATTCAAACTCTCTGGAAACACCATATATTTT. The chain recombines TRBV25-1 with TRBJ1-3; D not certain. V was trimmed by 1 base and J by 0 bases, leaving 7 bases between them. From germline, CDR1 is MGHDK and CDR2 SYGVNS. The CDR3 runs 15 residues.

J is TRBJ1-1 and V is TRBV7-2; the match to TRBD1 covers 9 bases. Germline CDR1 and CDR2: SGHTA and FQGNSA. J lost 4 bases, V lost 7 bases, and 7 bases had no gene match. The CDR3 has 14 amino acids. CDR3 sequence (DNA): TGTGCCAGCACTAGACAGGGGGAGATCACTGAAGCTTTCTTT. Encoded protein: CASTRQGEITEAFF.